This T cell receptor beta chain emerged from a study of blood T cells in healthy people across ages. Findings and caveats of the study: It was held that diversity estimates obtained from one million T cells represented underestimates.

With 7 bases removed from V and 3 bases from J, the gap between germline ends came to 12 bases. This CDR3 has 13 residues. Germline lookup yields CDR1 SQVTM and CDR2 ANQGSEA. The authors ran a second PCR of 7 to 11 cycles using a sample-barcoded 5' primer and a J-beta primer mix. A template-switch adaptor with 12 random nucleotides tagged each cDNA molecule. TCRdb used MiXCR to reprocess the 5' RACE reads, holding one entry per CDR3 protein. The sample shows about 720,000 distinct CDR3 sequences, around 25% of them seen only once. To note about this clonotype: Its antigen is not identified.

The same sample was also studied in work on T cells of mothers and their children.

The sequence derives from a boy aged 5-17 years in good health. This rearrangement joins TRBV29-1 to TRBJ2-2, with D possibly being TRBD2 (6 bases). The sequenced material came from blood. CDR3 protein: CSAVLAYTGELFF. The CDR3 nucleotides are TGCAGCGCCGTACTAGCTTACACCGGGGAGCTGTTTTTT.